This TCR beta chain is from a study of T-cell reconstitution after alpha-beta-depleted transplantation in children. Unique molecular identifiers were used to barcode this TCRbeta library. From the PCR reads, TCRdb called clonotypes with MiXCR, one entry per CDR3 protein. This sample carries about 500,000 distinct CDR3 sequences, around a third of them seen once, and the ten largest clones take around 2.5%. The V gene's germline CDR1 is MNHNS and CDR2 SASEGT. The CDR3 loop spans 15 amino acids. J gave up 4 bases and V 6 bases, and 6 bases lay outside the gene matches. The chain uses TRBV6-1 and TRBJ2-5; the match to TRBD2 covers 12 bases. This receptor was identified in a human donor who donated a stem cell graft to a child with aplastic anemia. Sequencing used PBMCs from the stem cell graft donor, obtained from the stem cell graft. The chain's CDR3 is CASSHGLAGIETQYF. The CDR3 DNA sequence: TGTGCCAGCAGCCATGGACTAGCGGGAATAGAGACCCAGTACTTC.